These T cell receptor beta chains were read from a single sample in a study of regulatory T cells in long-lasting Graves disease. TCRdb reprocessed the multiplex PCR reads via MiXCR and lists one record per CDR3 protein. The sample yields about 350,000 distinct CDR3 sequences, around 17% seen once. These data also featured in a second study, about T cells in Graves' hyperthyroidism and ophthalmopathy.

Material: peripheral blood mononuclear cells (PBMCs), obtained at new diagnosis, from a patient treated with antithyroid drugs. Receptors were obtained from a man aged 40-49 years with Graves disease. CDR3s include the opening cysteine and the closing phenylalanine or tryptophan. The D gene is left open where the match is weak. Rows give clone size only sometimes, using once, few, many, or a class for an expanded clone.

j_call | d_call | v_call | clone_size | cdr3_nt | cdr3_aa
TRBJ2-1 | TRBD1 | TRBV28 | many | TGTGCCAGCAGTTTCTGGCGGACAGGGGAAAGGGGTGAGCAGTTCTTC | CASSFWRTGERGEQFF
TRBJ2-6 | - | TRBV14 | - | TGTGCCAGCAGCCAAACAGGGAGTGGGGCCAACGTCCTGACTTTC | CASSQTGSGANVLTF
TRBJ2-5 | - | TRBV20-1 | few | TGCAGTGCTCAATCGTACCCACAAGAGACCCAGTACTTC | CSAQSYPQETQYF
TRBJ2-3 | - | TRBV20-1 | many | TGCAGTGCTAGAGATGGGGGGCGGGATACGCAGTATTTT | CSARDGGRDTQYF
TRBJ1-1 | - | TRBV6-5 | - | TGTGCCAGCAGTTACACTCCAGGTGCCACTGAAGCTTTCTTT | CASSYTPGATEAFF
TRBJ2-1 | TRBD2 | TRBV20-1 | many | TGCAGTGCTAGTTGGCGGGGGGGCCTCTATGAGCAGTTCTTC | CSASWRGGLYEQFF
TRBJ1-3 | - | TRBV27 | - | TGTGCCAGCAGCCTCCGTCCGTCGGGAAACACCATATATTTT | CASSLRPSGNTIYF
TRBJ1-4 | TRBD1 | TRBV5-5 | many | TGTGCCAGCAGCTTAGGGACAGGGGGCCGTGCAACTAATGAAAAACTGTTTTTT | CASSLGTGGRATNEKLFF
TRBJ2-3 | TRBD2 | TRBV20-1 | few | TGCAGTGCTAAGAGCGGGGGGACGAGCACAGATACGCAGTATTTT | CSAKSGGTSTDTQYF
TRBJ1-5 | - | TRBV20-1 | - | TGCAGTGCTAGCAGAGGGTTTGGCAATCAGCCCCAGCATTTT | CSASRGFGNQPQHF
TRBJ2-5 | TRBD2 | TRBV6-1 | many | TGTGCCAGCAGGCCTAGCGGTCAAGAGACCCAGTACTTC | CASRPSGQETQYF
TRBJ2-2 | TRBD1 | TRBV30 | many | TGTGCCTGGAGAATGCCGGGACAGGGGCGCACCGGGGAGCTGTTTTTT | CAWRMPGQGRTGELFF
TRBJ2-3 | - | TRBV3-1 | - | TGTGCCAGCAGCGGTCGGTCCGGGGCAGGGGCAGATACGCAGTATTTT | CASSGRSGAGADTQYF
TRBJ1-3 | TRBD1 | TRBV4-2 | few | TGTGCCAGCAGCCAGTTGGACAGGGACTGGGGAAACACCATATATTTT | CASSQLDRDWGNTIYF
TRBJ1-2 | - | TRBV24-1 | few | TGTGCCACCAGTGAACAGGGTGGCTATGGCTACACCTTC | CATSEQGGYGYTF
TRBJ2-3 | TRBD2 | TRBV24-1 | - | TGTGCCACCAGTGACAAAGGAGCGGGGGCGGATACGCAGTATTTT | CATSDKGAGADTQYF
TRBJ2-7 | - | TRBV3-1 | many | TGTGCCAGCAGCCCTCGAGGTTACTCCTACGAGCAGTACTTC | CASSPRGYSYEQYF
TRBJ1-2 | - | TRBV6-2/TRBV6-3 | many | TGTGCCAGCAGGAAGGACACGACTAACTATGGCTACACCTTC | CASRKDTTNYGYTF
TRBJ2-5 | TRBD2 | TRBV5-1 | many | TGCGCCAGCAACCTACTAGCGGGCTCCCCTGGGGACCAGTACTTC | CASNLLAGSPGDQYF
TRBJ2-7 | TRBD1 | TRBV5-5 | - | TGTGCCAGCAGCGAAGCCGGGACAGGGGACTCCTACGAGCAGTACTTC | CASSEAGTGDSYEQYF
TRBJ1-6 | - | TRBV27 | many | TGTGCCAGCAGCTTGGGCCCAAATTCACCCCTCCACTTT | CASSLGPNSPLHF
TRBJ1-1 | - | TRBV20-1 | many | TGCAGTGCGAACCCAAAGGGTTCGAACACTGAAGCTTTCTTT | CSANPKGSNTEAFF
TRBJ1-5 | - | TRBV7-2 | many | TGTGCCAGCAGTTTAAGGGGCAATCAGCCCCAGCATTTT | CASSLRGNQPQHF
TRBJ1-5 | - | TRBV29-1 | many | TGCAGCGTTGGGGCCTATAGCAATCAGCCCCAGCATTTT | CSVGAYSNQPQHF
TRBJ2-1 | - | TRBV7-8 | many | TGTGCCAGCAGCTTAAATAGTGCTCAGGAGCAGTTCTTC | CASSLNSAQEQFF
TRBJ2-1 | TRBD1 | TRBV3-1 | - | TGTGCCAGCAGCCAGGCCCTTGGGACAGACAATGAGCAGTTCTTC | CASSQALGTDNEQFF
TRBJ2-7 | - | TRBV14 | - | TGTGCCAGCAGCCAAGGGGGGGCAGGGTCCGAGCAGTACTTC | CASSQGGAGSEQYF
TRBJ2-3 | TRBD2 | TRBV7-8 | many | TGTGCCAGCAGCTTAACGGGGGGGTTTACAGATACGCAGTATTTT | CASSLTGGFTDTQYF
TRBJ2-7 | TRBD2 | TRBV2 | - | TGTGCCAGCAAGTTCTCTAGCGGGAGGTACGAGCAGTACTTC | CASKFSSGRYEQYF
TRBJ2-2 | TRBD2 | TRBV6-1 | many | TGTGCCAGCAGCCAAAGAGCGGGGGTCACCGGGGAGCTGTTTTTT | CASSQRAGVTGELFF